A selection of T cell receptor beta chains follows, all from one sample in a study of CD8 T cells in ankylosing spondylitis. TCRdb itself ran the 5' RACE reads through MiXCR, one entry per CDR3 protein. The sample lists about 840,000 distinct CDR3 sequences, about 11% occurring once. Sequenced sample: blood, either unsorted or a sorted T cell fraction (not recorded which). The origin of the receptors is a male donor with ankylosing spondylitis. Each CDR3 is given with its conserved first and last residue. The D gene is left open where the match is weak. Clone size appears in some rows only: once, few, many, or a class for an expanded clone.

TRBJ2-3	few	-	TRBV12-3/TRBV12-4	CASSLQGMIDTQYF
TRBJ2-7	-	-	TRBV20-1	CSANRDTSYEQYF
TRBJ2-7	few	TRBD2	TRBV19	CASSRTSGISYEQYF
TRBJ1-1	-	TRBD1	TRBV7-2	CASSFQGASTEAFF
TRBJ2-7	-	TRBD1	TRBV18	CASSPPSGGRNEQYF
TRBJ2-1	-	-	TRBV7-3	CASSPRPSNEQFF
TRBJ2-1	once	TRBD2	TRBV14	CASRRLAGIFNEQFF
TRBJ1-2	-	-	TRBV5-1	CASSFREGAYGYTF
TRBJ1-2	-	TRBD1	TRBV28	CASSLGQGASGYTF
TRBJ2-5	few	TRBD2	TRBV20-1	CSARVAGAWETQYF
TRBJ2-1	-	-	TRBV10-3	CAISHTPSSYNEQFF
TRBJ2-1	few	TRBD2	TRBV4-3	CASSRSSGGHNEQFF
TRBJ1-1	-	-	TRBV10-3	CAISDRGGRYMNTEAFF
TRBJ1-2	many	-	TRBV15	CATSRDRGGYTF
TRBJ2-7	few	TRBD1	TRBV28	CASRRQGDRYEQYF
TRBJ1-5	-	-	TRBV29-1	CSVKARGQPQHF
TRBJ2-6	few	-	TRBV7-2	CASSPGRSWANVLTF
TRBJ2-5	many	-	TRBV5-1	CASSLEAETQYF
TRBJ2-7	few	-	TRBV7-8	CASSLDLQLYEQYF
TRBJ2-7	-	-	TRBV20-1	CSAKVRPYQGYEQYF
TRBJ2-5	once	TRBD1	TRBV20-1	CSAADRTQETQYF
TRBJ1-1	-	-	TRBV5-1	CASSFRAGTEAFF
TRBJ2-3	few	TRBD1	TRBV11-1	CASSGGTGGVRGTDTQYF
TRBJ2-3	-	-	TRBV7-2	CASSLGVLLADTQYF
TRBJ2-5	few	-	TRBV12-3/TRBV12-4	CASSFNAQETQYF
TRBJ2-1	-	-	TRBV15	CATSRSINEQFF
TRBJ2-1	-	-	TRBV4-3	CASSPRTDLSYNEQFF
TRBJ2-2	many	-	TRBV20-1	CSAIPRFGELFF
TRBJ2-7	-	-	TRBV7-2	CASSLANRVNLYEQYF
TRBJ1-2	-	-	TRBV7-9	CASSLYLPDSHGYTF
TRBJ1-1	-	-	TRBV7-9	CASSRSIGGNTEAFF
TRBJ2-7	few	TRBD1	TRBV20-1	CSARDRVHEQYF
TRBJ2-7	few	-	TRBV20-1	CSAMDQSSYEQYF
TRBJ1-3	many	TRBD1	TRBV29-1	CSVLRDRDGNTIYF
TRBJ2-1	-	TRBD2	TRBV4-1	CASSQGRLAGNEQFF
TRBJ1-1	-	-	TRBV12-3/TRBV12-4	CASSLGSGKANTEAFF
TRBJ1-1	-	-	TRBV7-9	CASSHGDTEAFF
TRBJ1-4	-	-	TRBV6-6	CASSSPDWEKLFF
TRBJ2-3	few	TRBD1	TRBV7-8	CASSLATGLDTQYF
TRBJ1-1	-	-	TRBV20-1	CSAPTTGNTEAFF
TRBJ2-7	-	-	TRBV20-1	CSAYPTTSYEQYF
TRBJ2-5	many	TRBD1	TRBV20-1	CSARAPTGWAETQYF
TRBJ1-1	few	-	TRBV20-1	CSARRFSGNTEAFF
TRBJ1-3	-	-	TRBV4-3	CASGHRRPGNTIYF
TRBJ2-1	few	-	TRBV12-3/TRBV12-4	CASAFSGNEQFF
TRBJ1-1	-	-	TRBV28	CASSLWDSRAFF
TRBJ2-1	few	-	TRBV27	CASSFSPMYNEQFF
TRBJ1-2	few	-	TRBV7-2	CASSFDGLGYGYTF
TRBJ1-5	many	-	TRBV4-2	CASSQDWALGLNQPQHF
TRBJ1-4	few	TRBD1	TRBV7-2	CASSLAGGRGDEKLFF
TRBJ1-1	few	-	TRBV5-1	CASSLMRENTEAFF
TRBJ2-7	few	-	TRBV20-1	CSARLARRLEDYF
TRBJ2-1	-	-	TRBV5-8	CASSLNRDGYNEQFF
TRBJ2-3	few	TRBD1	TRBV29-1	CSVGGGPSTDTQYF
TRBJ1-5	many	-	TRBV30	CAWSIGVGQPQHF
TRBJ1-1	many	-	TRBV5-1	CASSLEGANTEAFF
TRBJ2-3	-	TRBD2	TRBV24-1	CATSDTKTSGPTDTQYF
TRBJ2-7	many	-	TRBV5-1	CASSLGDTYSYEQYF
TRBJ1-1	-	-	TRBV9	CASSVRTGNTEAFF